Below, one T cell receptor beta chain is given with its context. Its target is not known. Naivety among CD8 cells was defined by CD45RO negativity and positive CCR7 selection, thereby excluding terminally differentiated effector memory CD45RA+ cells. These data belong to a study of shared clonotypes between healthy human individuals. Using roughly 200 ng DNA, approximately 30,000 T cell genomes, the sorted-subset replicate PCRs were run. Per the authors' pipeline: ImmunoSEQ output held junction-only sequences without quality scores, so filtering differed. Sequenced by immunoSEQ multiplex PCR; TCRdb stores in-frame clones only, minus some. The DNA was the basis for D and trimming; V, J and clone size are from that table. The data show 650,000 to 800,000 clones, with roughly 94% seen just once and about a quarter held by the top ten. Whole-study results and caveats: Generation probabilities were higher for clonotypes shared across all four sorted-subset donors than for unshared ones.

This CDR3 comprises 19 residues. The V segment lost 3 bases and the J segment 2 bases; nucleotides outside the gene matches: 11. Germline CDR1 reads KGHSH; CDR2 reads LQKENI. The sequenced sample was naive CD8+ T cells sorted from blood. The TCR comes from a man aged 25-45 years in good health. The chain employs TRBV18 and TRBJ2-3, with TRBD2 identical over 13 bases. CDR3 protein: CASSPTGLAGPTSTDTQYF. CDR3 in DNA: TGTGCCAGCTCACCGACGGGACTAGCGGGACCAACTTCCACAGATACGCAGTATTTT.